What follows are 25 T cell receptor beta chains derived from one specimen sequenced in a study of T cell changes during pregnancy in multiple sclerosis. Assay used: immunoSEQ multiplex PCR; TCRdb lists only in-frame clones, some missing. The table shows about 100,000 clones, with 90% occurring only once. Source: peripheral blood, taken in the second trimester of pregnancy. The receptors stem from a female donor in good health, enrolled as a control in a pregnancy study.

The chain couples TRBV7-9 to TRBJ2-2; 8 bases match TRBD1. Looked up from germline, CDR1 is SEHNR and CDR2 is FQNEAQ (reference sequence). The CDR3 is made up of 18 amino acids. V lost 5 bases, J lost 11 bases, and 22 bases stayed unmatched. CDR3 in DNA: TGTGCCAGCAGCCCTACTCCCGACAGGGGTCTCCCAATGGTAGAGCTGTTTTTT. Translated, it gives CASSPTPDRGLPMVELFF.

The V gene is TRBV19, the J gene TRBJ1-2; 7 bases are a match to TRBD1. Germline trimming cut 1 base from V and 0 bases from J; bases unmatched to any gene: 2. The CDR3 loop spans 15 amino acids. Per the germline V gene, CDR1 is LNHDA and CDR2 is SQIVND (reference sequence). The CDR3 region has the DNA TGTGCCAGTAGTATAGTAGGGACAGCTAACTATGGCTACACCTTC. Translating it yields CASSIVGTANYGYTF. The full variable domain, completed using reference TRBV19 and TRBJ1-2, is DGGITQSPKYLFRKEGQNVTLSCEQNLNHDAMYWYRQDPGQGLRLIYYSQIVNDFQKGDIAEGYSVSREKKESFPLTVTSAQKNPTAFYLCASSIVGTANYGYTFGSGTRLTVV.

The chain links TRBV19 to TRBJ1-1, with D tentatively TRBD1 (6 bases). From germline, CDR1 is LNHDA and CDR2 SQIVND (reference sequence). This CDR3 spans 13 amino acids. The V end was cut by 5 bases, the J end by 2 bases, with 9 bases between. In DNA form, the CDR3 reads TGTGCCAGTAGTGACAGGCTAAACACTGAAGCTTTCTTT. It codes for CASSDRLNTEAFF.

This rearrangement joins TRBV6-6 to TRBJ1-2, with D perhaps matching TRBD1 (5 bases). The ends were cut back, 7 bases at V and 7 bases at J, with 19 bases in the middle. The CDR3 is 14 residues long. The germline gives CDR1 MNHNY, CDR2 SVGAGI (reference sequence). DNA of the CDR3: TGTGCCAGCACTCCAACGCCAGGGTTGGGTGGCTACACCTTC. Protein product: CASTPTPGLGGYTF.

The chain couples TRBV28 to TRBJ2-1, with 8 bases aligning to TRBD2. V lost 7 bases, J lost 6 bases, and 11 bases stayed unmatched. Germline CDR1 reads MDHEN; CDR2 reads SYDVKM. CDR3 length: 15 residues. In DNA, the CDR3 is TGTGCCAGCATCCCGGGGGGGGCTGGGGTCAATGAGCAGTTCTTC. Amino acids: CASIPGGAGVNEQFF.

The chain carries TRBV5-4 and TRBJ2-2; 7 nucleotides match TRBD1. The CDR3 consists of 14 residues. CDR1 SGHNT and CDR2 YYREEE come from the germline V gene (reference sequence). V lost 7 bases, J lost 1 base, and 4 bases stayed unmatched. Here the CDR3 reads CASARDRNTGELFF. DNA for the CDR3: TGTGCCAGCGCACGGGACAGGAACACCGGGGAGCTGTTTTTT. Using reference TRBV5-4 and TRBJ2-2 for the parts outside the CDR3, the full variable domain is ETGVTQSPTHLIKTRGQQVTLRCSSQSGHNTVSWYQQALGQGPQFIFQYYREEENGRGNFPPRFSGLQFPNYSSELNVNALELDDSALYLCASARDRNTGELFFGEGSRLTVL.

The gene calls are TRBV4-2 and TRBJ2-1, with 7 positions matching TRBD2. Germline V gene data show CDR1 as LGHNA and CDR2 as YNFKEQ. Germline trimming cut 0 bases from V and 6 bases from J; bases unmatched to any gene: 14. This CDR3 spans 18 amino acids. As DNA, the CDR3 is TGTGCCAGCAGCCAAGAAAGATTCGCGGGGGAAGACCGCAATGAGCAGTTCTTC. As protein: CASSQERFAGEDRNEQFF.

The rearrangement joins TRBV7-2 to TRBJ2-7; 10 bases align to TRBD1. The germline V gene has CDR1 SGHTA and CDR2 FQGNSA. The length of the CDR3 is 14 residues. Trimming took 1 base from V and 4 from J; bases not matched to a gene: 1. The CDR3 DNA follows: TGTGCCAGCAGCTTAGAGGGACAGGGGTACGAGCAGTACTTC. As protein: CASSLEGQGYEQYF.

The gene calls are TRBV29-1 and TRBJ1-1, with D maybe TRBD1 (5 bases). The CDR3 is 14 residues long. Per the germline V gene, CDR1 is SQVTM and CDR2 is ANQGSEA. Trimming took off 6 bases at V and 1 base at J, with 15 bases between the two ends. The CDR3 nucleotides read TGCAGCGTGACAAGGGGACTGACGAACACTGAAGCTTTCTTT. Protein product: CSVTRGLTNTEAFF.

The V and J genes are TRBV7-8 and TRBJ2-7, with a weak D call TRBD1 (6 bases). Trimming stripped 0 bases from V and 6 bases from J, with 12 bases between. Germline CDR1 is SGHVS and CDR2 is FQNEAQ. The CDR3 contains 14 residues. This CDR3 reads CASSLARPGVEQYF. The DNA of the CDR3 is TGTGCCAGCAGCTTAGCTCGGCCAGGGGTCGAGCAGTACTTC.

The chain has TRBV5-1 and TRBJ1-1; a possible D gene is TRBD1 (5 bases). Between the trimmed V and J ends, which lost 4 bases and 5 bases, there was a span of 21 bases. The CDR3 sequence is 16 residues long. The germline V gene has CDR1 SGHRS and CDR2 YFSETQ. The CDR3 bases are TGCGCCAGCAGCCCGACGCTGGGGGGGGATATAACTGAAGCTTTCTTT. It translates to CASSPTLGGDITEAFF. The entire variable domain, with the rest obtained from reference TRBV5-1 and TRBJ1-1, is as follows: KAGVTQTPRYLIKTRGQQVTLSCSPISGHRSVSWYQQTPGQGLQFLFEYFSETQRNKGNFPGRFSGRQFSNSRSEMNVSTLELGDSALYLCASSPTLGGDITEAFFGQGTRLTVV.

The chain is built from TRBV29-1 and TRBJ1-6; D perhaps matches TRBD1 (5 bases). The CDR3 runs to 13 residues. Deletions cut 6 bases from V and 3 bases from J, with 9 bases between. Germline assignment: CDR1 SQVTM and CDR2 ANQGSEA. CDR3 amino acids: CSVETDYNSPLHF. Written as DNA, the CDR3 is TGCAGCGTGGAGACAGACTATAATTCACCCCTCCACTTT.

The chain is built from TRBV5-6 and TRBJ1-5, with a tentative D call TRBD1 (5 bases). Germline loops: CDR1 SGHDT, CDR2 YYEEEE. V was shortened by 2 bases and J by 3 bases, with 12 bases between the two germline ends. The CDR3 sequence is 15 residues long. CDR3 sequence (DNA): TGTGCCAGCAGCTTTGGGGGAGGGAACAATCAGCCCCAGCATTTT. Its protein product is CASSFGGGNNQPQHF.

The chain uses TRBV27 and TRBJ1-4; 7 bases are shared with TRBD1. The CDR3 is 15 amino acids. The germline gives CDR1 MNHEY, CDR2 SMNVEV (reference sequence). Trimming cost V 5 bases and J 4 bases; bases outside gene matches: 7. CDR3 amino acids: CASSRGDSYNEKLFF. Here the CDR3 DNA reads TGTGCCAGCAGTAGGGGGGACAGTTATAATGAAAAACTGTTTTTT.

The chain has TRBV18 and TRBJ1-4, with 7 bases aligning to TRBD1. The V gene end was trimmed by 6 bases and the J gene end by 2 bases; junction bases not matched to a gene: 3. The CDR3 length is 14 residues. Germline CDR1 is KGHSH and CDR2 is LQKENI. The CDR3 region is CASSVTGTNEKLFF. The CDR3 DNA follows: TGTGCCAGCTCGGTGACAGGGACTAATGAAAAACTGTTTTTT. Full variable domain (outside the CDR3, taken from reference TRBV18 and TRBJ1-4): NAGVMQNPRHLVRRRGQEARLRCSPMKGHSHVYWYRQLPEEGLKFMVYLQKENIIDESGMPKERFSAEFPKEGPSILRIQQVVRGDSAAYFCASSVTGTNEKLFFGSGTQLSVL.

V is TRBV27 and J is TRBJ1-1; a weak D match, TRBD1 (5 bases). The V gene lost 7 bases and the J gene lost 5 bases, with 11 bases spanning the gap. CDR3 length equals 12 residues. CDR1 and CDR2 (germline): MNHEY, SMNVEV (reference sequence). The CDR3 here is CASTRGGTEAFF. For the CDR3, the DNA is TGTGCCAGCACCCGGGGGGGGACTGAAGCTTTCTTT.

V usage is TRBV6-5 and J usage is TRBJ2-5; possibly TRBD2 for D (6 bases). This CDR3 region has 14 residues. Trimming stripped 0 bases from V and 4 bases from J, with 9 bases between. Germline V CDR1 and CDR2: MNHEY, SVGAGI. The DNA of the CDR3 is TGTGCCAGCAGTTACTCGCTGGGGGGAGAGACCCAGTACTTC. This gives the protein CASSYSLGGETQYF.

On this clone itself: The sample holds other DNA sequences that translate to the same CDR3. CDR3 DNA: TGTGCCAGCAGCTCAACAGGGGACGAGCAGTACTTC. This codes for CASSSTGDEQYF. The chain joins TRBV7-9 to TRBJ2-7, with TRBD1 matching over 7 bases. With 4 bases clipped from V and 5 bases from J, the junction kept 2 bases outside the gene matches. Germline V CDR1 and CDR2: SEHNR, FQNEAQ (reference sequence). The CDR3 spans 12 residues.

Details on this clone: One end of the junction varies from germline; a read error may be responsible. The gene calls are TRBV7-8 and TRBJ1-2; 12 bases are shared with TRBD1. There are 14 residues in the CDR3. Germline assignment: CDR1 SGHVS and CDR2 FQNEAQ. The CDR3 spells CASSEGGDRGLRAF. DNA for the CDR3: TGTGCCAGCAGCGAAGGGGGGGACAGGGGGCTTCGCGCCTTC.

The chain joins TRBV10-3 to TRBJ2-5; 8 bases align to TRBD2. The CDR3 length is 15 residues. Germline V gene lookup returns CDR1 ENHRY and CDR2 SYGVKD. Trimming removed 6 bases from V and 5 bases from J; junction bases left unmatched: 11. CDR3 protein: CAIRRGSSGKETQYF. The CDR3, as DNA: TGTGCCATCAGGCGGGGTAGTAGCGGGAAGGAGACCCAGTACTTC.

The gene calls are TRBV5-1 and TRBJ2-3; no definite D call. The CDR3 covers 14 residues. V was clipped by 0 bases and J by 2 bases, with 7 bases between them. Germline V gives CDR1 SGHRS, CDR2 YFSETQ. CDR3 amino acids: CASSLDSNTDTQYF. The CDR3 DNA reads TGCGCCAGCAGCTTGGATTCCAACACAGATACGCAGTATTTT.

J is TRBJ1-2 and V is TRBV4-2; 11 bases agree with TRBD1. This CDR3 is built from 17 residues. With 5 bases clipped from V and 4 bases from J, the junction kept 12 bases outside the gene matches. The germline V gene has CDR1 LGHNA and CDR2 YNFKEQ. CDR3 bases: TGTGCCAGCAGCTCCCGGACAGGGGGCGGGGGTCTCTATGGCTACACCTTC. It codes for CASSSRTGGGGLYGYTF.

The chain recombines TRBV4-1 with TRBJ2-7; D perhaps matches TRBD2 (6 bases). V lost 0 bases and J lost 0, with 12 bases in between. This CDR3 is 16 amino acids long. The V gene's germline CDR1 is MGHRA and CDR2 YSYEKL. Here the CDR3 reads CASSQEGGNPSYEQYF. The CDR3 DNA follows: TGCGCCAGCAGCCAAGAAGGAGGGAACCCCTCCTACGAGCAGTACTTC.

The chain employs TRBV11-2 and TRBJ1-5, with D possibly matching TRBD1 (5 bases). The CDR3 runs to 15 residues. Germline assignment: CDR1 SGHAT and CDR2 FQNNGV. Trimming cost V 5 bases and J 0 bases, with 11 bases left between them. Here the CDR3 DNA reads TGTGCCAGCAGCGCAAATACAGGTAGCAATCAGCCCCAGCATTTT. Its protein is CASSANTGSNQPQHF.

V gene TRBV7-2 combines with J gene TRBJ1-2; D is ambiguous. This CDR3 has 13 amino acids. Germline V gene sequence: CDR1 SGHTA, CDR2 FQGNSA. Trimming shortened V by 0 bases and J by 7 bases, and 9 bases separated the two germline ends. CDR3 amino acids: CASSLALGRGYTF. CDR3 coding DNA: TGTGCCAGCAGCTTAGCCCTGGGCCGTGGCTACACCTTC.